Presented here are 18 T cell receptor beta chains from one specimen sequenced in a study of shared clonotypes between healthy human individuals. Terminally differentiated effector memory CD45RA+ cells were left out of the naive CD8 fraction, which was CD45RO-negative and positively selected for CCR7. Assay: immunoSEQ multiplex PCR; the TCRdb copy retains only in-frame clones and omits some. Of about 2,100,000 clones in the sample, about 92% were seen once. Material for sequencing was naive CD8+ T cells from PBMCs. The receptors derive from a man aged 18 to 30 in good health. Some clones in this sample may be carry-over from other donors' samples.

This clone was detected once. J is TRBJ2-1 and V is TRBV19; no firm D call. The CDR3 length is 12 residues. Germline V gene lookup returns CDR1 LNHDA and CDR2 SQIVND (reference sequence). Deletions cut 6 bases from V and 4 bases from J, with 7 bases between. CDR3 region: CASRFGYNEQFF. CDR3 nucleotides: TGTGCCAGTAGATTCGGGTACAATGAGCAGTTCTTC.

The chain couples TRBV19 to TRBJ1-4; TRBD1 matches at 9 bases. V lost 8 bases to trimming and J lost 0 bases; unmatched junction nucleotides: 1. Germline-derived CDR1 and CDR2 are LNHDA and SQIVND (reference sequence). This CDR3 region has 14 residues. CDR3 sequence (DNA): TGTGCCAGTTGGGACAGGGCAACTAATGAAAAACTGTTTTTT. The encoded protein is CASWDRATNEKLFF.

V and J are TRBV30 and TRBJ2-5, with 10 bases matching TRBD2. Unmatched junction bases numbered 11, after V lost 5 bases and J lost 5 bases. The CDR3 is made up of 15 amino acids. The germline V gene has CDR1 GTSNPN and CDR2 SVGIG (reference sequence). The CDR3 spells CAWGAGGLAEETQYF. CDR3 nucleotides: TGTGCCTGGGGGGCAGGTGGACTAGCGGAGGAGACCCAGTACTTC.

V is TRBV9 and J is TRBJ2-2; D is ambiguous. Germline lookup yields CDR1 SGDLS and CDR2 YYNGEE. CDR3 length: 12 residues. V lost 6 bases and J lost 1, with 4 bases in between. The CDR3 here is CASMGNTGELFF. CDR3 in DNA: TGTGCCAGCATGGGGAACACCGGGGAGCTGTTTTTT.

The genes are TRBV5-1 and TRBJ2-1, with 7 nucleotides matching TRBD2. Germline-derived CDR1 and CDR2 are SGHRS and YFSETQ. The length of the CDR3 is 18 residues. V lost 1 base, J lost 1 base, and 11 bases stayed unmatched. Written as DNA, the CDR3 is TGCGCCAGCAGCTTGCCCCTAGGACTAGACCATTCCTACAATGAGCAGTTCTTC. This gives the protein CASSLPLGLDHSYNEQFF.

The chain's CDR3 is CSVAIAGGPIEQFF. The CDR3 nucleotides read TGCAGCGTCGCCATAGCGGGAGGGCCAATTGAGCAGTTCTTC. V and J are TRBV29-1 and TRBJ2-1, with 11 bases matching TRBD2. This CDR3 has 14 residues. The trim removed 6 bases at V and 9 bases at J, leaving 10 bases unmatched. CDR1 is SQVTM and CDR2 is ANQGSEA in the germline V gene.

This chain links TRBV7-9 with TRBJ1-1; 7 bases are a match to TRBD1. J was trimmed by 3 bases and V by 4 bases; bases with no gene match: 8. From germline, CDR1 is SEHNR and CDR2 FQNEAQ (reference sequence). This CDR3 contains 15 residues. CDR3 residues: CASSSTRQGYTEAFF. The DNA of the CDR3 is TGTGCCAGCAGCTCAACTCGACAGGGCTACACTGAAGCTTTCTTT.

The chain employs TRBV7-9 and TRBJ2-2; D unresolved. The CDR3 loop spans 15 amino acids. V dropped 2 bases and J dropped 2 bases, with 9 bases sitting between them. From germline, CDR1 is SEHNR and CDR2 FQNEAQ (reference sequence). The CDR3 loop is CASSLSGDNTGELFF. CDR3 bases: TGTGCCAGCAGCTTATCGGGCGACAACACCGGGGAGCTGTTTTTT.

The chain recombines TRBV9 with TRBJ2-7, with D possibly matching TRBD2 (5 bases). Germline lookup yields CDR1 SGDLS and CDR2 YYNGEE. V lost 2 bases and J 7 bases, leaving 13 bases between the germline ends. There are 13 residues in the CDR3. CDR3 in DNA: TGTGCCAGCAGCGTCGCTCCGGGGTGGGAGCAGTACTTC. Translating gives CASSVAPGWEQYF.

This rearrangement joins TRBV10-3 to TRBJ2-7; weak D call: TRBD1 (5 bases). Trimming cost V 0 bases and J 3 bases, with 12 bases left between them. Germline CDR1 ENHRY, CDR2 SYGVKD. The CDR3 covers 15 residues. DNA for the CDR3: TGTGCCATCAGTGAGTCGGATCAGGGCCTCTACGAGCAGTACTTC. This sequence encodes CAISESDQGLYEQYF.

This sequence joins TRBV5-1 and TRBJ1-1, with 8 bases matching TRBD1. Germline V gene lookup returns CDR1 SGHRS and CDR2 YFSETQ. V trimming: 2 bases; J trimming: 0 bases; junction bases outside the gene matches: 6. This CDR3 is 16 amino acids long. CDR3 DNA: TGCGCCAGCAGCTTCGGGACAGGTAACATGAACACTGAAGCTTTCTTT. Residues: CASSFGTGNMNTEAFF.

About this clone itself: The sample carries other DNA sequences with the same CDR3. The V and J genes are TRBV27 and TRBJ1-5; 8 bases are a match to TRBD1. Trimming took 3 bases from V and 4 from J; bases not matched to a gene: 2. The CDR3 extends over 14 amino acids. The germline gives CDR1 MNHEY, CDR2 SMNVEV (reference sequence). The CDR3 here is CASSLGTGNQPQHF. In nucleotides, the CDR3 is TGTGCCAGCAGTTTGGGGACAGGAAATCAGCCCCAGCATTTT.

The rearrangement joins TRBV9 to TRBJ2-1, with 8 bases aligning to TRBD2. The germline V gene has CDR1 SGDLS and CDR2 YYNGEE. CDR3 length: 17 amino acids. After removal of 0 bases from V and 4 bases from J, the junction contained 9 bases not matched to a gene. Written as DNA, the CDR3 is TGTGCCAGCAGCGTAGCAACGGCTAGCGGGTTGTACAATGAGCAGTTCTTC. Residues: CASSVATASGLYNEQFF.

This clone appeared a single time. The rearrangement joins TRBV18 to TRBJ2-1; TRBD1 is a possible D gene (6 bases). Germline V lookup: CDR1 KGHSH, CDR2 LQKENI. This CDR3 contains 17 residues. V was trimmed by 3 bases and J by 3 bases, leaving 18 bases between them. This CDR3 is CASSPLRNRAHYNEQFF. The CDR3 DNA reads as TGTGCCAGCTCACCTTTACGCAACAGGGCTCACTACAATGAGCAGTTCTTC.

CDR3 nucleotides: TGTGCCAGCAGCCAATCGATTCGGTATGGCTACACCTTC. This gives the protein CASSQSIRYGYTF. V gene TRBV16 combines with J gene TRBJ1-2, with D unclear. The CDR3 extends over 13 amino acids. CDR1 and CDR2 (germline): KGHSY, FQNENV. V dropped 0 bases and J dropped 5 bases, with 7 bases sitting between them. The whole variable domain, remainder taken from reference TRBV16 and TRBJ1-2, is GEEVAQTPKHLVRGEGQKAKLYCAPIKGHSYVFWYQQVLKNEFKFLISFQNENVFDETGMPKERFSAKCLPNSPCSLEIQATKLEDSAVYFCASSQSIRYGYTFGSGTRLTVV.

V usage is TRBV19 and J usage is TRBJ1-1; D might be TRBD1 (5 bases). The length of the CDR3 is 15 residues. V was pared by 7 bases and J by 2 bases, with 17 bases between. Germline V CDR1 and CDR2: LNHDA, SQIVND (reference sequence). CDR3: CASTSKGWINTEAFF. The CDR3 coding sequence is TGTGCCAGTACCTCCAAGGGGTGGATAAACACTGAAGCTTTCTTT.

V usage is TRBV2 and J usage is TRBJ2-1, with 12 bases matching TRBD2. V was clipped by 6 bases and J by 8 bases; unmatched bases: 5. Germline-derived CDR1 and CDR2 are SNHLY and FYNNEI. This CDR3 has 14 amino acids. The CDR3 here is CASRTSGRGYEQFF. CDR3 in DNA: TGTGCCAGCAGGACTAGCGGGAGAGGGTATGAGCAGTTCTTC.

The genes are TRBV7-3 and TRBJ2-2, with unresolved D. This CDR3 has 14 amino acids. The V end lost 2 bases, the J end lost 6 bases, and 10 bases lay between the germline ends. Germline CDR1 and CDR2: SGHTA and FQGTGA. This CDR3 reads CASSLVTPAGELFF. DNA for the CDR3: TGTGCCAGCAGCTTAGTCACTCCGGCCGGGGAGCTGTTTTTT.